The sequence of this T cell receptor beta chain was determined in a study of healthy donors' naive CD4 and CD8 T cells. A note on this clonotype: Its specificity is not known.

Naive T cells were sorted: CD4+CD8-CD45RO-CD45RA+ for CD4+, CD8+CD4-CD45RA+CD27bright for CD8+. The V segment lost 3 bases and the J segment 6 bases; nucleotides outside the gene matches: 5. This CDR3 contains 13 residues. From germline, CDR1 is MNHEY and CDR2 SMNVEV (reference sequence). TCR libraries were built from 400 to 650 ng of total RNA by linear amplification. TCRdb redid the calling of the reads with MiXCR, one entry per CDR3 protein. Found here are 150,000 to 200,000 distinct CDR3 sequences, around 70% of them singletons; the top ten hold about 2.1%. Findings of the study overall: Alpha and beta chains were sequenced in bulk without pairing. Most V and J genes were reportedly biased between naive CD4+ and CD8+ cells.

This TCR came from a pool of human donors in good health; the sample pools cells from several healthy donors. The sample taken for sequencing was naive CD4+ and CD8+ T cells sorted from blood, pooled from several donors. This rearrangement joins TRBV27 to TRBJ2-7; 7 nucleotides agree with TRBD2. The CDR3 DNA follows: TGTGCCAGCAGTTTCGCGGGAGACGCCGAGCAGTACTTC. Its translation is CASSFAGDAEQYF.